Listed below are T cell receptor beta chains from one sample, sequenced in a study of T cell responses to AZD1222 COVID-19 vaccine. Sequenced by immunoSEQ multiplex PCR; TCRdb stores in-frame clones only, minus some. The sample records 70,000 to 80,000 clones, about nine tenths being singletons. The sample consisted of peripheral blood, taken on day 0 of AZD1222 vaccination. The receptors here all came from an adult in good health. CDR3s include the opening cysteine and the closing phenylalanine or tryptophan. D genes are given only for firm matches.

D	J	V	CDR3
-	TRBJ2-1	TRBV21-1	CASSKVEDTHRYNEQFF
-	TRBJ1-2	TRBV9	CASSVGEVGYGYTF
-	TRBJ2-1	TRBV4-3	CASSIQLAGEQFF
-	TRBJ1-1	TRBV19	CASSETFGQPMNTEAFF
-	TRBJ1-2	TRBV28	CASSSTGFLLIGYTF
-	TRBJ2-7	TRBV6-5	CASSYEGRSNSYEQYF
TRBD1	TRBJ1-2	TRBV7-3	CASSRDRGDGYTF
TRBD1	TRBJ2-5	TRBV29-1	CSVGQGQETQYF
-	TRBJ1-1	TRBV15	CATSRHNTEAFF
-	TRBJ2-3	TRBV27	CASSGRTDTQYF
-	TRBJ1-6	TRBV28	CASSLLGDSPLHF
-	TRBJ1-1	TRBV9	CASSVEAKTEAFF
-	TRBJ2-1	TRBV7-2	CASSFRMGDEQFF
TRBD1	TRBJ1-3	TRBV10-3	CAISARQGAGNTIYF
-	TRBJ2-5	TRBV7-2	CASSPRRLEETQYF
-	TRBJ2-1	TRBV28	CASSAGTRFGNEQFF
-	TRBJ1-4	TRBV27	CASRGRGEKLFF
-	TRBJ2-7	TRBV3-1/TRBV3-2	CASSQVRHEQYF
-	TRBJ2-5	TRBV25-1	CASSEFVTQYF
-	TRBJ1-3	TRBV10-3	CAITGAQGNTIYF
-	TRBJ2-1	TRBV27	CASLSLKSAAKGGEQFF
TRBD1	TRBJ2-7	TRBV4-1	CASSQSGQGTYEQYF
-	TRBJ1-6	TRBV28	CASSLYDSPLHF
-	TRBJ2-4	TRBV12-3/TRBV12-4	CASSETYIQYF
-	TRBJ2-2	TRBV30	CAWRTGNTGELFF
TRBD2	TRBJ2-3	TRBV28	CASTTLAGWGGTDTQYF
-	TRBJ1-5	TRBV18	CASSPGNQPQHF
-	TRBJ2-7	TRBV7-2	CASSFDGRAYEQYF
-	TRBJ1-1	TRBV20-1	CSASSPQGGGHTEAFF
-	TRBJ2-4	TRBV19	CASRGQVLMGKNIQYF
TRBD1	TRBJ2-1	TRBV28	CASSSPSGQGAGEQFF
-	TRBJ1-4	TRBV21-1	CASSIAAGGGEKLFF
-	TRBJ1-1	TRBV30	CAWRWGMNTEAFF
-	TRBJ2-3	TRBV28	CASSPRVVDTQYF
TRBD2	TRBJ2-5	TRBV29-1	CSVEDPEREGPETQYF
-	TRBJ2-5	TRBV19	CASSISGTSYQETQYF
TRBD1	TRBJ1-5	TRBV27	CASSPDRAAQPQHF
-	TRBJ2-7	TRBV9	CASSARGGSSYEQYF
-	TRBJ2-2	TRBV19	CASRPRASRLNTGELFF
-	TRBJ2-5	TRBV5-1	CASSWGDRGGETQYF
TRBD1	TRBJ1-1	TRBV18	CASSSGQGGATEAFF
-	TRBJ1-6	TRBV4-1	CASSQDVSSYNSPLHF
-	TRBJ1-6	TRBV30	CAWSVGQGYNSPLHF
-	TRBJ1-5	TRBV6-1	CASSEGGRGREPQHF
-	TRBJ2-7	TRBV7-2	CASSLVASSGSYEQYF
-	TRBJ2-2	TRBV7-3	CASSLSTDGELFF